These 21 T cell receptor beta chains share one sample of origin, sequenced in a study of T cells in women clearing cervical HPV infection. The method was immunoSEQ multiplex PCR; TCRdb's version includes in-frame clones alone and lacks a portion of them. The sample holds about 34,000 clones. The sequenced material came from blood buffy coat. All receptors come from a woman aged 18 to 75 with a cervical HPV16 infection that either progressed to CIN3+ or cleared (not recorded which).

Here the CDR3 reads CASSTIAGGETQYF. The sequenced CDR3 bases are TGTGCCAGCAGCACTATAGCGGGGGGGGAGACC. The chain has TRBV7-2 and TRBJ2-5, with 11 nucleotides matching TRBD2. Sequencing ends 3 residues short of the CDR3 end; the germline J gene provides the rest. This CDR3 is built from 14 residues. CDR1 and CDR2 (germline): SGHTA, FQGNSA. After removal of 5 bases from V and 5 bases from J, the junction contained 4 bases not matched to a gene.

As concerns this clone: The sequence runs out 3 residues before the end of the CDR3; the remainder is reconstructed from the germline J gene. The genes are TRBV11-2 and TRBJ1-1; TRBD1 might be the D (5 bases). Looked up from germline, CDR1 is SGHAT and CDR2 is FQNNGV. The CDR3 spans 14 residues. The CDR3 sequence is CASSLLSGRGEAFF. The CDR3 DNA, read in part, is TGTGCCAGCAGCTTATTGTCAGGGAGAGGGGAA.

Of note for this clone: The sequence runs out 3 residues before the end of the CDR3; the remainder is reconstructed from the germline J gene. The rearrangement links TRBV10-1 to TRBJ1-3; D is ambiguous. The germline V and J ends were trimmed by 7 bases and 1 base, with 5 bases remaining between them. This CDR3 comprises 12 residues. The germline V gene has CDR1 WNHNN and CDR2 SYGVQD (reference sequence). The sequenced CDR3 bases are TGCGCCAGCAAAGGTTCTGGAAACACC. Its protein product is CASKGSGNT. The full CDR3 is CASKGSGNTIYF.

Remarks on this clone: The CDR3 goes on 3 residues after the read ends, and that part is filled in from the germline J gene. The chain uses TRBV7-9 and TRBJ1-1, with 7 bases aligning to TRBD1. V dropped 5 bases and J dropped 0; count of bases not matched to a gene: 3. CDR1 and CDR2 (germline): SEHNR, FQNEAQ (reference sequence). CDR3 length equals 14 residues. CDR3 DNA, as far as it was read: TGTGCCAGCAGCCCTGGACAGGTGAACACTGAA. It is translated as CASSPGQVNTE. In full, the CDR3 is CASSPGQVNTEAFF. The whole variable domain, remainder taken from reference TRBV7-9 and TRBJ1-1, is DTGVSQNPRHKITKRGQNVTFRCDPISEHNRLYWYRQTLGQGPEFLTYFQNEAQLEKSRLLSDRFSAERPKGSFSTLEIQRTEQGDSAMYLCASSPGQVNTEAFFGQGTRLTVV.

Notes on this clone: The read ends 3 residues shy of where the CDR3 ends; the end is completed using the germline J gene. This sequence joins TRBV13 and TRBJ2-2, with TRBD2 matching over 10 bases. The junction had 16 bases not matched to a gene; V was cut back by 5 bases and J by 1 base. The germline V gene encodes CDR1 PRHDT and CDR2 FYEKMQ (reference sequence). The CDR3 spans 20 residues. The CDR3 protein is CASSKNIPLAGDMNTGELFF. CDR3 bases read: TGTGCCAGCAGCAAGAATATTCCCCTAGCGGGAGACATGAACACCGGGGAG.

A word on this clone: Coverage ceases 3 residues before the CDR3 finishes, and the germline J gene fills in the end. This rearrangement joins TRBV2 to TRBJ2-7; perhaps TRBD1 as D (6 bases). Germline lookup yields CDR1 SNHLY and CDR2 FYNNEI. The V end was cut by 6 bases, the J end by 2 bases, with 17 bases between. This CDR3 has 15 amino acids. The DNA read from the CDR3 is TGTGCCAGCAGAAATGGACAGCCCCTGACCTACGAG. This codes for CASRNGQPLTYE. The complete CDR3 reads CASRNGQPLTYEQYF.

In the case of this clone: The sequenced fragment ends 3 residues before the CDR3 boundary, so the rest is inferred from the germline J gene. J is TRBJ2-5 and V is TRBV19; TRBD2 aligns across 7 bases. This CDR3 spans 14 amino acids. Trimming removed 5 bases from V and 1 base from J; junction bases left unmatched: 4. Per germline, CDR1 LNHDA and CDR2 SQIVND (reference sequence). Here the CDR3 reads CASSFQRGQETQYF. CDR3 bases read: TGTGCCAGTAGTTTCCAGCGGGGCCAAGAGACC.

Concerning this clone itself: The read ends 3 residues shy of where the CDR3 ends; the end is completed using the germline J gene. This rearrangement joins TRBV7-3 to TRBJ2-2, with TRBD2 identical over 11 bases. The CDR3 is 15 amino acids. Germline V gene data show CDR1 as SGHTA and CDR2 as FQGTGA. J was trimmed by 7 bases and V by 2 bases; bases with no gene match: 3. This CDR3 is CASSLLAGGRGELFF. CDR3 DNA, as far as it was read: TGTGCCAGCAGCTTATTAGCGGGGGGGCGCGGGGAG.

As regards this clone: The read finishes 3 residues shy of the CDR3 end, and the germline J gene is used to complete it. The chain couples TRBV7-8 to TRBJ2-5, with 7 bases aligning to TRBD1. V shed 7 bases and J 3 bases; nucleotides not matched to a gene: 8. The CDR3 sequence is 14 residues long. CDR1 is SGHVS, CDR2 FQNEAQ, per germline. CDR3 residues: CASTPRGQKETQYF. The CDR3 bases that were read are TGTGCCAGCACCCCTAGGGGGCAGAAAGAGACC.

Of note for this clone: The read terminates 3 residues before the CDR3 end, so the remaining end is supplied by the germline J gene. This rearrangement joins TRBV5-1 to TRBJ2-3; 13 bases fit TRBD2. This CDR3 has 14 residues. Unmatched junction bases numbered 3, after V lost 6 bases and J lost 5 bases. Germline V gene data show CDR1 as SGHRS and CDR2 as YFSETQ. The covered CDR3 bases are TGCGCCAGCACCTGGACTAGCGGGGGAGATACG. As protein: CASTWTSGGDT. The entire CDR3 sequence reads CASTWTSGGDTQYF.

To note about this clone: From the germline J gene comes the end of the CDR3, since the read stops 3 residues before it. V gene TRBV25-1 combines with J gene TRBJ2-3; 9 bases fit TRBD2. The germline CDR1 and CDR2 sequences are MGHDK and SYGVNS. CDR3 length: 14 residues. The junction had 4 bases not matched to a gene; V was cut back by 3 bases and J by 6 bases. CDR3: CASSERGGRDTQYF. The CDR3 bases that were read are TGTGCCAGCAGTGAGCGGGGGGGCCGCGATACG. Full variable domain (remainder filled in from reference TRBV25-1 and TRBJ2-3): EADIYQTPRYLVIGTGKKITLECSQTMGHDKMYWYQQDPGMELHLIHYSYGVNSTEKGDLSSESTVSRIRTEHFPLTLESARPSHTSQYLCASSERGGRDTQYFGPGTRLTVL.

Comment on this clone: The read comes to an end 3 residues before the CDR3 does, leaving the germline J gene to fill in the end. The chain uses TRBV7-2 and TRBJ1-5; a possible D gene is TRBD1 (5 bases). From germline, CDR1 is SGHTA and CDR2 FQGNSA. The V end lost 4 bases, the J end lost 5 bases, and 12 bases lay between the germline ends. The CDR3 runs 14 residues. The CDR3 DNA, read in part, is TGTGCCAGCAGCTACAGGTCGATGGATCAGCCC. Amino acids: CASSYRSMDQP. In full, the CDR3 is CASSYRSMDQPQHF.

Worth noting for this clone: The CDR3 goes on 3 residues after the read ends, and that part is filled in from the germline J gene. V is TRBV2 and J is TRBJ2-4; 8 nucleotides align to TRBD1. CDR1 is SNHLY and CDR2 is FYNNEI in the germline V gene. CDR3 size: 16 residues. J gave up 4 bases and V 3 bases, and 8 bases lay outside the gene matches. CDR3 region: CASSEGNRGMKNIQYF. The part of the CDR3 DNA that was read is TGTGCCAGCAGTGAGGGGAACAGGGGGATGAAAAACATT.

With respect to this clone: The CDR3 end falls 3 residues outside the read, so it is completed with the germline J gene. V and J are TRBV6-2 or TRBV6-3 and TRBJ2-4; 8 bases match TRBD2. V was pared by 3 bases and J by 3 bases, with 1 base of the junction left unmatched. Germline V gives CDR1 MNHEY, CDR2 SVGEGT. This CDR3 contains 14 residues. The CDR3 protein is CASSYRGGKNIQYF. The CDR3 bases that were read are TGTGCCAGCAGTTATCGGGGGGGCAAAAACATT.

Note on this clone: The read ends 3 residues before the CDR3 terminus; that terminus is restored from the germline J gene. The chain is built from TRBV19 and TRBJ1-1, with TRBD1 as a possible D gene (5 bases). The CDR3 runs 13 residues. The germline gives CDR1 LNHDA, CDR2 SQIVND (reference sequence). The CDR3 sequence: CASSVSTRQKAFF. The covered CDR3 bases are TGTGCCAGTAGTGTGTCGACACGACAGAAA.

Concerning this clone itself: Coverage ceases 3 residues before the CDR3 finishes, and the germline J gene fills in the end. The V call is TRBV30, the J call TRBJ2-3; D is ambiguous. Per the germline V gene, CDR1 is GTSNPN and CDR2 is SVGIG (reference sequence). The CDR3 totals 13 residues. The chain's CDR3 is CAWSLTRLEPQYF. Incomplete CDR3 DNA: TGTGCCTGGAGTTTGACACGGCTGGAGCCG.

On this clone: Sequencing ends 3 residues short of the CDR3 end; the germline J gene provides the rest. The chain couples TRBV7-6 to TRBJ2-2; 13 nucleotides match TRBD2. This CDR3 spans 16 amino acids. Germline V lookup: CDR1 SGHVS, CDR2 FNYEAQ. V dropped 6 bases and J dropped 4; count of bases not matched to a gene: 5. The CDR3 loop reads CASRTGTSGITGELFF. CDR3 DNA, as far as it was read: TGTGCCAGCAGGACGGGGACTAGCGGGATCACCGGGGAG.

Incomplete CDR3 DNA: TGTGCCAGCAGCCCTGACAGGGACTCCTACAATGAG. Its translation is CASSPDRDSYNE. The entire CDR3 sequence reads CASSPDRDSYNEQFF. The V gene is TRBV7-3, the J gene TRBJ2-1; 7 bases map to TRBD1. The CDR3 is cut off 3 residues early in the read; its end comes from the germline J gene. Unmatched junction bases numbered 4, after V lost 5 bases and J lost 0 bases. Germline values: CDR1 SGHTA, CDR2 FQGTGA. This CDR3 is 15 amino acids long.

Turning to this clone: The read gets to within 3 residues of the CDR3 end, and the germline J gene fills in the rest. The chain couples TRBV6-1 to TRBJ1-6, with D unclear. This CDR3 is 16 amino acids long. The V and J ends lost 1 base and 8 bases respectively, with 15 bases between them. From germline, CDR1 is MNHNS and CDR2 SASEGT. The chain's CDR3 is CASSEGPPKYYSPLHF. The sequenced CDR3 bases are TGTGCCAGCAGTGAAGGGCCACCGAAGTATTATTCACCC.

Points on this clone: The read falls 3 residues short of the CDR3 end, and the missing part is taken from the germline J gene. This chain connects TRBV20-1 to TRBJ2-7; D call uncertain. This CDR3 is built from 14 residues. V lost 3 bases to trimming and J lost 4 bases, with 16 bases between them. Germline-derived CDR1 and CDR2 are DFQATT and SNEGSKA (reference sequence). The CDR3 region is CSARRGAERYEQYF. Partial CDR3 DNA: TGCAGTGCTAGGAGAGGTGCGGAACGGTACGAG.

A word on this clone: The read terminates 3 residues ahead of where the CDR3 ends, so the germline J gene completes it. The V and J genes are TRBV4-2 and TRBJ2-3; possible D gene TRBD1, 6 bases. With 3 bases removed from V and 6 bases from J, the gap between germline ends came to 25 bases. CDR1 is LGHNA, CDR2 YNFKEQ, per germline. There are 18 residues in the CDR3. The CDR3 DNA, read in part, is TGTGCCAGCAGCCACCAGAGACAGGAACGTATAGCCGCGGATACG. It encodes CASSHQRQERIAADT. The full-length CDR3 reads as CASSHQRQERIAADTQYF.